This T cell receptor (beta chain) appears in the sequencing data of a study of blood T cell repertoires in COVID-19. V shed 7 bases and J 5 bases; nucleotides not matched to a gene: 7. CDR3 length: 14 residues. The germline gives CDR1 MNHEY, CDR2 SVGAGI. The data were produced by immunoSEQ multiplex PCR, yet TCRdb's version contains in-frame clones alone and is incomplete. Of about 180,000 clones in the sample, nearly 80% were seen once. The rearrangement uses TRBV6-5 and TRBJ2-5; 10 nucleotides line up with TRBD2. The receptor's source is a man aged 55-75 years who had been exposed to COVID-19. The sample comprised PBMCs or T cells enriched from blood (not recorded which). The CDR3 DNA follows: TGTGCCAGCAAAAAACCGGGACTAGCGGAGACCCAGTACTTC. It encodes CASKKPGLAETQYF.